Listed here are 20 T cell receptor beta chains from one sample, sequenced in a study of blood T cell repertoires in COVID-19. The data were produced by immunoSEQ multiplex PCR, yet TCRdb's version contains in-frame clones alone and is incomplete. The sample lists some 170,000 clones; around 84% were seen once. Specimen: PBMCs or T cells enriched from blood (not recorded which). The receptors come from a man between 50 and 59 years old who had recovered from COVID-19.

The chain is built from TRBV5-1 and TRBJ2-3, with a possible D match to TRBD1 (6 bases). The CDR3 totals 16 residues. Per the germline V gene, CDR1 is SGHRS and CDR2 is YFSETQ. V was trimmed by 3 bases and J by 2 bases, leaving 16 bases between them. The DNA for the CDR3 is TGCGCCAGCAGCTCCGTGGCAGGGGATTACACAGATACGCAGTATTTT. It yields the protein CASSSVAGDYTDTQYF.

The chain is built from TRBV3-1 (or the pseudogene TRBV3-2) and TRBJ2-7, with 8 bases lining up with TRBD1. The V segment lost 4 bases and the J segment 7 bases; nucleotides outside the gene matches: 9. This CDR3 is 14 amino acids long. In germline, CDR1 is LGHDT, CDR2 YNNKEL (reference sequence). DNA of the CDR3: TGTGCCAGCAGCCGTCGACAGGGGACGGGGGAGCAGTACTTC. Translation gives CASSRRQGTGEQYF.

The genes are TRBV27 and TRBJ2-7, with 8 positions matching TRBD1. Germline lookup yields CDR1 MNHEY and CDR2 SMNVEV (reference sequence). The junction had 10 bases not matched to a gene; V was cut back by 6 bases and J by 6 bases. CDR3 size: 14 residues. CDR3 region: CASRADRDLGEQYF. CDR3 coding DNA: TGTGCCAGCAGGGCGGACAGGGATTTGGGCGAGCAGTACTTC.

This clone occurred a few times. The chain is built from TRBV7-7 and TRBJ1-5, with D perhaps matching TRBD1 (6 bases). The CDR3 extends over 16 amino acids. Trimming pared 1 base from V and 6 bases from J, leaving 16 bases between. The germline V gene has CDR1 SSHAT and CDR2 FNYEAQ (reference sequence). CDR3 sequence reads: CASSLGGSRGPQPQHF. CDR3 coding DNA: TGTGCCAGCAGCTTAGGTGGGTCCAGGGGACCTCAGCCCCAGCATTTT.

The rearrangement joins TRBV7-6 to TRBJ1-1; 8 bases line up with TRBD1. V shed 5 bases and J 3 bases; nucleotides not matched to a gene: 8. Germline V CDR1 and CDR2: SGHVS, FNYEAQ. The CDR3 runs to 15 residues. CDR3 in DNA: TGTGCCAGCAGCGCAGGACAGGGAAAGGACACTGAAGCTTTCTTT. Its protein product is CASSAGQGKDTEAFF.

The chain couples TRBV19 to TRBJ2-2, with no clear D. Germline CDR1 and CDR2: LNHDA and SQIVND (reference sequence). The length of the CDR3 is 16 residues. V shed 3 bases and J shed 4 bases, with 15 bases lying between them. Here the CDR3 DNA reads TGTGCCAGTAGTATGCGGCGTATATCGATCACCGGGGAGCTGTTTTTT. Its protein is CASSMRRISITGELFF.

The rearrangement links TRBV7-9 to TRBJ2-7; no reliable D call. This CDR3 has 11 residues. The V gene's germline CDR1 is SEHNR and CDR2 FQNEAQ (reference sequence). Between the trimmed V and J ends, which lost 5 bases and 7 bases, there was a span of 9 bases. This chain's CDR3 is CASSPAQEQYF. CDR3 nucleotide sequence: TGTGCCAGCAGCCCCGCTCAGGAGCAGTACTTC.

The gene calls are TRBV5-1 and TRBJ1-4; 9 bases match TRBD1. The germline V gene encodes CDR1 SGHRS and CDR2 YFSETQ. V was pared by 4 bases and J by 5 bases, with 6 bases of the junction left unmatched. This CDR3 has 15 residues. CDR3 sequence: CASSVQGARNEKLFF. The DNA of the CDR3 is TGCGCCAGCAGCGTACAGGGGGCAAGGAATGAAAAACTGTTTTTT.

The chain uses TRBV3-1 (or the pseudogene TRBV3-2) and TRBJ2-7, with a tentative D call TRBD2 (5 bases). Germline CDR1 and CDR2: LGHDT and YNNKEL (reference sequence). V lost 1 base to trimming and J lost 6 bases, with 7 bases between them. There are 12 residues in the CDR3. Written as DNA, the CDR3 is TGTGCCAGCAGCCAAGCGCGGGCCGAGCAGTACTTC. Amino acid sequence: CASSQARAEQYF.

The V and J genes are TRBV5-5 and TRBJ2-7; tentative D call: TRBD2 (6 bases). Per germline, CDR1 SGHKS and CDR2 YYEKEE (reference sequence). The CDR3 extends over 14 amino acids. The V and J ends lost 4 bases and 5 bases respectively, with 16 bases between them. The CDR3 DNA sequence: TGTGCCAGCAGCCGGGGAGGCGCTTCCCACGAGCAGTACTTC. Its protein product is CASSRGGASHEQYF.

The chain recombines TRBV2 with TRBJ2-5, with 7 bases aligning to TRBD2. V trimming: 8 bases; J trimming: 2 bases; junction bases outside the gene matches: 2. Germline-derived CDR1 and CDR2 are SNHLY and FYNNEI. The CDR3 spans 12 residues. The CDR3 DNA sequence: TGTGCCAGCGGGGAGGGGCAAGAGACCCAGTACTTC. Encoded protein: CASGEGQETQYF.

This sequence joins TRBV11-2 and TRBJ1-2; weak D call: TRBD1 (5 bases). V lost 6 bases to trimming and J lost 4 bases, with 12 bases between them. Germline V lookup: CDR1 SGHAT, CDR2 FQNNGV. CDR3 length: 13 residues. CDR3 DNA: TGTGCCAGCAGTCCAGGGATCTCCTATGGCTACACCTTC. The encoded protein is CASSPGISYGYTF.

The rearrangement joins TRBV7-9 to TRBJ1-2; D is perhaps TRBD1 (5 bases). Trimming took off 5 bases at V and 5 bases at J, with 9 bases between the two ends. The CDR3 covers 12 residues. Per germline, CDR1 SEHNR and CDR2 FQNEAQ (reference sequence). The CDR3 DNA sequence: TGTGCCAGCAGCGACAGTGTTTATGGCTACACCTTC. It specifies CASSDSVYGYTF.

The chain couples TRBV3-1 (or the pseudogene TRBV3-2) to TRBJ2-1, with D perhaps TRBD2 (6 bases). V was clipped by 3 bases and J by 0 bases, with 12 bases between them. Germline values: CDR1 LGHDT, CDR2 YNNKEL (reference sequence). CDR3 length: 16 residues. This CDR3 reads CASSQMASASYNEQFF. The DNA of the CDR3 is TGTGCCAGCAGCCAGATGGCTAGCGCCTCCTACAATGAGCAGTTCTTC.

The V gene is TRBV28, the J gene TRBJ2-5; D perhaps matches TRBD1 (6 bases). The CDR3 contains 12 residues. Germline CDR1 MDHEN, CDR2 SYDVKM. V lost 6 bases and J 3 bases, leaving 8 bases between the germline ends. CDR3 bases: TGTGCCAGCAGGAGGACAGAAGAGACCCAGTACTTC. Its translation: CASRRTEETQYF.

This chain joins TRBV30 and TRBJ1-1; 12 bases map to TRBD1. Germline-derived CDR1 and CDR2 are GTSNPN and SVGIG (reference sequence). Trimming removed 3 bases from V and 1 base from J; junction bases left unmatched: 6. CDR3 size: 16 residues. Here the CDR3 reads CAWRAGTGGANTEAFF. As DNA, the CDR3 is TGTGCCTGGAGAGCCGGGACAGGGGGCGCGAACACTGAAGCTTTCTTT.

This clone was counted a few times. The V call is TRBV4-2, the J call TRBJ2-1; TRBD1 is a possible D gene (6 bases). V was clipped by 0 bases and J by 7 bases, with 16 bases between them. From germline, CDR1 is LGHNA and CDR2 YNFKEQ. The CDR3 has 16 residues. CDR3: CASSQESTFGQNEQFF. For the CDR3, the DNA is TGTGCCAGCAGCCAAGAGAGTACTTTTGGACAGAATGAGCAGTTCTTC.

The chain recombines TRBV6-5 with TRBJ2-3; possibly TRBD1 for D (6 bases). V was trimmed by 6 bases and J by 4 bases, leaving 8 bases between them. Germline V lookup: CDR1 MNHEY, CDR2 SVGAGI. The CDR3 contains 12 residues. CDR3 loop: CASSRGPDTQYF. Written as DNA, the CDR3 is TGTGCCAGCAGCAGGGGCCCAGATACGCAGTATTTT.

This clone appeared once. This chain links TRBV6-5 with TRBJ1-4, with 9 bases lining up with TRBD1. The trim removed 2 bases at V and 10 bases at J, leaving 8 bases unmatched. Germline CDR1 reads MNHEY; CDR2 reads SVGAGI. This CDR3 region has 15 residues. CDR3 amino acids: CASSYGGTGSGKLFF. DNA of the CDR3: TGTGCCAGCAGTTACGGAGGGACAGGGAGTGGAAAACTGTTTTTT.

V and J are TRBV5-6 and TRBJ2-1, with 7 nucleotides matching TRBD2. Unmatched junction bases numbered 8, after V lost 4 bases and J lost 4 bases. The CDR3 loop spans 15 amino acids. Germline CDR1 reads SGHDT; CDR2 reads YYEEEE. The CDR3 sequence: CASSPERGRYNEQFF. The CDR3 region has the DNA TGTGCCAGCAGCCCCGAGCGGGGCAGATACAATGAGCAGTTCTTC.